This TCR beta chain emerged from a study of T cell repertoires in cytomegalovirus infection (dated by TCRdb to the late 2010s). About the study as a whole: Donor HLA type was relevant to the analysis, because carriage of CMV infection together with the matching HLA type was indicated by public TCR beta signatures. On the study overall, not on this receptor specifically: In both this cohort and an independent cohort of a few hundred donors, the cumulative frequency of public TCR beta family members distinguished carriers of CMV infection plus the relevant HLA type. The ex vivo response was dominated by HLA-C-restricted CMV-specific TCR beta clonotypes, which also provided the single most frequent clonotype in two of eight donors.

CDR1 SEHNR and CDR2 FQNEAQ were looked up in the germline V gene (reference sequence). The CDR3, from cysteine to phenylalanine, totals 14 residues. Only the CDR3 region is kept as DNA, spanning 42 bases read in frame from base 1. The V and J ends are trimmed by 3 bases and 2 bases, leaving 11 bases between them. Sequencing was performed on an Illumina HiSeq 1500. TCRdb handled the public reads itself, with Q25 trimming in fastp and clone calling in MiXCR, and kept productive beta chains. Duplicate CDR3 protein sequences are folded into a single record with the most common DNA and genes. This sample has around 740,000 distinct CDR3 sequences in its table, and roughly 35% of those were observed once. The leading ten clones occupy 2.5% to 3.5% of the sample. Comment on this clonotype: Its antigen has not been determined. No much larger clone exists at a distance of one base, and base qualities are not known.

The chain uses TRBV7-9 and TRBJ2-7; no D segment can be confidently identified. The sample consisted of PBMCs. This TCR was sampled from a human donor in good health (CMV status not recorded). Some clones in this sample may be carry-over from other donors' samples. The DNA is as follows: TGTGCCAGCAGCTTCGGCCCGGAAACCTACGAGCAGTACTTC. The translation is CASSFGPETYEQYF.